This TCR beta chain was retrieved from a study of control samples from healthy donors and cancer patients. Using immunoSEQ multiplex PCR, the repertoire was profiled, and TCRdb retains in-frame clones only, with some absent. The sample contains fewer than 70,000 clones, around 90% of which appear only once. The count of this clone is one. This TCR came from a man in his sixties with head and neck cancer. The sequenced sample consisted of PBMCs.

CDR3 sequence (DNA): TGTGCCAGCAGACCCGGCAGCTCCTACGAGCAGTACTTC. This codes for CASRPGSSYEQYF. V gene TRBV2 combines with J gene TRBJ2-7; D is unclear. This CDR3 has 13 amino acids. The germline V gene has CDR1 SNHLY and CDR2 FYNNEI. The V and J ends lost 6 bases and 0 bases respectively, with 9 bases between them.